The rows below give T cell receptor beta chains drawn from one sample of a study of blood T cells in healthy people across ages. TCRdb independently ran MiXCR on the 5' RACE reads; one entry per CDR3 protein. The data contain roughly 800,000 distinct CDR3 sequences, under 40% of them seen just once; the ten biggest clones take up roughly 13%. What was sequenced was blood. The receptors come from a man aged 18 to 30 in good health. CDR3s include the opening cysteine and the closing phenylalanine or tryptophan. Each record gives: J gene, clone size, V gene, D gene, CDR3 DNA, CDR3 protein. The D gene is left open where the match is weak. A clone size is listed for some rows: how often the clone was seen (once, few, many), or a class if it is expanded.

>TRBJ2-3|-|TRBV10-2|-
TGCGCCAGCAGTGAGTCGGCCGGGCTGCACAGATACGCGTATTTT
CASSESAGLHRYAYF
>TRBJ1-1|few|TRBV12-3/TRBV12-4|-
TGTGCCAGCAACGAACAGGGTGGGGGGACTGAAGCTTTCTTT
CASNEQGGGTEAFF
>TRBJ2-3|many|TRBV7-2|-
TGTGCCAGCAGCTCACAGGGAACAGATACGCAGTATTTT
CASSSQGTDTQYF
>TRBJ2-7|few|TRBV20-1|-
TGCAGTGCTAGAAGTTGGCAAGGTGTCTACGAGCAGTACTTC
CSARSWQGVYEQYF
>TRBJ1-6|-|TRBV4-1|-
TGCGCCAGCAGCCAAGTTAATAATTCACCCCTCCACTTT
CASSQVNNSPLHF
>TRBJ1-2|-|TRBV12-3/TRBV12-4|TRBD1
TGTGCCAGCAGTTTAACCTACAGGGGGCTTAACTATGGCTACACCTTC
CASSLTYRGLNYGYTF
>TRBJ2-2|few|TRBV25-1|-
TGTGCCAGCAGTGTCGACCCCCGGGAGCTGTTTTTT
CASSVDPRELFF
>TRBJ2-7|-|TRBV29-1|TRBD2
TGCAGCGTTGGGTCGCGACTAGCAAGTGGCGAGCAGTACTTC
CSVGSRLASGEQYF
>TRBJ1-1|few|TRBV6-6|-
TGTGCCAGCAGTTACTCAGGGAGGACTACTGAAGCTTTCTTT
CASSYSGRTTEAFF
>TRBJ1-5|-|TRBV6-2/TRBV6-3|-
TGTGCCAGCAGGCCCTCTAGTAATCAGCCCCAGCATTTT
CASRPSSNQPQHF
>TRBJ1-6|-|TRBV27|-
TGTGCCAGCAGTTTCCCCGGACGGCTAACCTATAATTCACCCCTCCACTTT
CASSFPGRLTYNSPLHF
>TRBJ1-2|-|TRBV20-1|TRBD1
TGCAGTGCTAGATCTCGGGACAGGGGGCTGGGTGGCTACACCTTC
CSARSRDRGLGGYTF
>TRBJ1-1|-|TRBV7-3|TRBD1
TGTGCCAGCAGCTCCAATCCTCCGGGACAGGGGACTGAAGCTTTCTTT
CASSSNPPGQGTEAFF
>TRBJ1-1|once|TRBV19|-
TGTGCCAGTAGTATCTCTCCTAACACTGAAGCTTTCTTT
CASSISPNTEAFF
>TRBJ2-3|-|TRBV15|-
TGTGCCACCAGCAGCGACGCGGGGAAAAGCACAGATACGCAGTATTTT
CATSSDAGKSTDTQYF
>TRBJ2-5|many|TRBV3-1|-
TGTGCCAGCAGCCAAGGTTATGGGGAGACCCAGTACTTC
CASSQGYGETQYF
>TRBJ1-1|-|TRBV29-1|-
TGCAGCGGGGCGGGGGTTATGAACACTGAAGCTTTCTTT
CSGAGVMNTEAFF
>TRBJ1-5|once|TRBV10-3|TRBD1
TGTGCCATCAGCCAAGGGACAGGCAATGGTCCCCAGCATTTT
CAISQGTGNGPQHF
>TRBJ2-7|few|TRBV28|TRBD1
TGTGCCAGCACAAAGAACAGGGGGCTTTGGGACGAGCAGTACTTC
CASTKNRGLWDEQYF
>TRBJ2-7|many|TRBV20-1|-
TGCAGTGCTAGCCAGGGCTCCAACGAGCAGTACTTC
CSASQGSNEQYF
>TRBJ2-3|once|TRBV12-3/TRBV12-4|TRBD2
TGTGCCAGCAGCCCTAGGGGCGGGGGGAGAGCAGATACGCAGTATTTT
CASSPRGGGRADTQYF
>TRBJ1-6|-|TRBV3-1|-
TGTGCCAGCAGCCAAGATCTGGGACTCTATAATTCACCCCTCCACTTT
CASSQDLGLYNSPLHF
>TRBJ1-2|once|TRBV12-3/TRBV12-4|-
TGTGCCAGCAGTTTATCCCCCGTACCGGACGGACGCTATGGCTACACCTTC
CASSLSPVPDGRYGYTF
>TRBJ1-5|-|TRBV7-8|-
TGTGCCAGCAGCCAAATCGCAGGGAATCAGCCCCAGCATTTT
CASSQIAGNQPQHF
>TRBJ2-1|-|TRBV3-1|-
TGTGCCAGCCAAGACAGGACTGTCTACAATGAGCAGTTCTTC
CASQDRTVYNEQFF
>TRBJ2-1|-|TRBV7-9|TRBD2
TGTGCCGGCAGCGGGGGGGCCCGCTCCTACAATGAGCAGTTCTTC
CAGSGGARSYNEQFF
>TRBJ2-7|few|TRBV20-1|-
TGCAGTGCTAGAACGGGCTTGCCCTACGAGCAGTACTTC
CSARTGLPYEQYF
>TRBJ1-3|-|TRBV18|-
TGTGCCAGCTCACCACCGACGAGTTCTGGAAACACCATATATTTT
CASSPPTSSGNTIYF
>TRBJ2-1|few|TRBV11-1|-
TGTGCCAGCAGCTTAGACAGGGTCGGTAATGAGCAGTTCTTC
CASSLDRVGNEQFF
>TRBJ2-1|-|TRBV5-1|-
TGCGCCAGCAGCTTGGCCACGGGTGAGCAGTTCTTC
CASSLATGEQFF
>TRBJ2-1|many|TRBV7-9|-
TGTGCCAGCAGCCCTTCAGGTTCCTACAATGAGCAGTTCTTC
CASSPSGSYNEQFF
>TRBJ2-5|few|TRBV5-1|TRBD2
TGCGCCAGCAGCTCCCAGACTAGCGGATTAGAGACCCAGTACTTC
CASSSQTSGLETQYF
>TRBJ2-3|-|TRBV12-3/TRBV12-4|-
TGTGCCAGCAGTTTAATTGACACGACAGATACGCAGTATTTT
CASSLIDTTDTQYF
>TRBJ2-5|-|TRBV14|TRBD2
TGTGCCAGCAGCCGACCTAGCGGGGGTCAAGAGACCCAGTACTTC
CASSRPSGGQETQYF
>TRBJ2-3|-|TRBV5-4|TRBD2
TGTGCCAGCAGCCCCGGGACTAGCCCTGGGGATACGCAGTATTTT
CASSPGTSPGDTQYF
>TRBJ1-4|-|TRBV7-2|-
TGTGCCAGCAGCTTCCTAGAGAGGGAAAAACTGTTTTTT
CASSFLEREKLFF
>TRBJ2-5|-|TRBV5-1|-
TGCGCCAGCAAGATAGACCAAGAGACCCAGTACTTC
CASKIDQETQYF
>TRBJ2-7|-|TRBV28|TRBD1
TGTGCCAGCGGAACTGGACAGGGAGGTCGGGAGCAGTACTTC
CASGTGQGGREQYF
>TRBJ1-5|few|TRBV10-3|TRBD1
TGTGCCATCAGTGAGTCGAACGGACAGGGCGGTCAGCCCCAGCATTTT
CAISESNGQGGQPQHF
>TRBJ1-1|few|TRBV12-3/TRBV12-4|TRBD1
TGTGCCAGCAGCCCACAGGGGGCTACGAACACTGAAGCTTTCTTT
CASSPQGATNTEAFF
>TRBJ1-2|many|TRBV7-2|TRBD1
TGTGCCAGCAGCTTCCAGGGGGTTTCTTCCGATGGCTACACCTTC
CASSFQGVSSDGYTF
>TRBJ1-1|-|TRBV14|-
TGTGCCAGCAGCCAAGGGACAGAAGACACTGAAGCTTTCTTT
CASSQGTEDTEAFF
>TRBJ2-1|-|TRBV9|-
TGTGCCAGCAGCGTGACAGGAGATTGGGGTATATACAATGAGCAGTTCTTC
CASSVTGDWGIYNEQFF
>TRBJ1-2|few|TRBV15|TRBD1
TGTGCCACCAGCAGAACAGGGGGCTACTATGGCTACACCTTC
CATSRTGGYYGYTF
>TRBJ2-3|-|TRBV6-5|TRBD2
TGTGCCAGCAGGCGGGACTACCTTAGCACAGATACGCAGTATTTT
CASRRDYLSTDTQYF
>TRBJ2-4|-|TRBV20-1|-
TGCAGTGCTAACCGGGTCTCGGGACCCCAAAACATTCAGTACTTC
CSANRVSGPQNIQYF
>TRBJ1-2|many|TRBV7-2|-
TGTGCCAGCAGCCCGCGTACCTCCGGCTACACCTTC
CASSPRTSGYTF
>TRBJ2-7|few|TRBV7-2|-
TGTGCCAGCAGTAGGGAAGTCTACGAGCAGTACTTC
CASSREVYEQYF
>TRBJ2-3|few|TRBV10-3|TRBD2
TGTGCCATCAGTGAGTCGGCTAGCGGGGGAGATACGCAGTATTTT
CAISESASGGDTQYF
>TRBJ1-1|-|TRBV6-2/TRBV6-3|-
TGTGCCAGCAGTCGGAACCCGAACACTGAAGCTTTCTTT
CASSRNPNTEAFF
>TRBJ1-4|-|TRBV12-3/TRBV12-4|-
TGTGCCAGCAGACCTCTGGGGGGGGTTAATGAAAAACTGTTTTTT
CASRPLGGVNEKLFF
>TRBJ2-3|-|TRBV13|TRBD2
TGTGCCAGCACCCTGGGGGGGAACGCAGATATGCAGTATTTT
CASTLGGNADMQYF
>TRBJ1-1|-|TRBV12-3/TRBV12-4|-
TGTGCCAGCAGTTTCTCCGGGCCACTGAACACTGAAGCTTTCTTT
CASSFSGPLNTEAFF
>TRBJ2-7|-|TRBV25-1|TRBD2
TGTGCCAGCAGTGCTTCTAGCGGGGGGTTCATAGTTGGCGATGAGCAGTACTTC
CASSASSGGFIVGDEQYF
>TRBJ2-7|-|TRBV6-2/TRBV6-3|-
TGTGCCAGCAACGCCGTTCAATACAATGAGCAGTACTTC
CASNAVQYNEQYF
>TRBJ2-5|-|TRBV3-1|TRBD2
TGTGCCAGCAGCCAAGAGGGGACTAGCAGGGTTACCCAGTACTTC
CASSQEGTSRVTQYF
>TRBJ2-1|-|TRBV20-1|-
TGCAGTGCTAGGGGCCGGCTGACCTACAATGAGCAGTTCTTC
CSARGRLTYNEQFF
>TRBJ2-3|-|TRBV28|-
TGTGCCAGCACCCAAACCGGCTCGTGGAGCACAGATACGCAGTATTTT
CASTQTGSWSTDTQYF